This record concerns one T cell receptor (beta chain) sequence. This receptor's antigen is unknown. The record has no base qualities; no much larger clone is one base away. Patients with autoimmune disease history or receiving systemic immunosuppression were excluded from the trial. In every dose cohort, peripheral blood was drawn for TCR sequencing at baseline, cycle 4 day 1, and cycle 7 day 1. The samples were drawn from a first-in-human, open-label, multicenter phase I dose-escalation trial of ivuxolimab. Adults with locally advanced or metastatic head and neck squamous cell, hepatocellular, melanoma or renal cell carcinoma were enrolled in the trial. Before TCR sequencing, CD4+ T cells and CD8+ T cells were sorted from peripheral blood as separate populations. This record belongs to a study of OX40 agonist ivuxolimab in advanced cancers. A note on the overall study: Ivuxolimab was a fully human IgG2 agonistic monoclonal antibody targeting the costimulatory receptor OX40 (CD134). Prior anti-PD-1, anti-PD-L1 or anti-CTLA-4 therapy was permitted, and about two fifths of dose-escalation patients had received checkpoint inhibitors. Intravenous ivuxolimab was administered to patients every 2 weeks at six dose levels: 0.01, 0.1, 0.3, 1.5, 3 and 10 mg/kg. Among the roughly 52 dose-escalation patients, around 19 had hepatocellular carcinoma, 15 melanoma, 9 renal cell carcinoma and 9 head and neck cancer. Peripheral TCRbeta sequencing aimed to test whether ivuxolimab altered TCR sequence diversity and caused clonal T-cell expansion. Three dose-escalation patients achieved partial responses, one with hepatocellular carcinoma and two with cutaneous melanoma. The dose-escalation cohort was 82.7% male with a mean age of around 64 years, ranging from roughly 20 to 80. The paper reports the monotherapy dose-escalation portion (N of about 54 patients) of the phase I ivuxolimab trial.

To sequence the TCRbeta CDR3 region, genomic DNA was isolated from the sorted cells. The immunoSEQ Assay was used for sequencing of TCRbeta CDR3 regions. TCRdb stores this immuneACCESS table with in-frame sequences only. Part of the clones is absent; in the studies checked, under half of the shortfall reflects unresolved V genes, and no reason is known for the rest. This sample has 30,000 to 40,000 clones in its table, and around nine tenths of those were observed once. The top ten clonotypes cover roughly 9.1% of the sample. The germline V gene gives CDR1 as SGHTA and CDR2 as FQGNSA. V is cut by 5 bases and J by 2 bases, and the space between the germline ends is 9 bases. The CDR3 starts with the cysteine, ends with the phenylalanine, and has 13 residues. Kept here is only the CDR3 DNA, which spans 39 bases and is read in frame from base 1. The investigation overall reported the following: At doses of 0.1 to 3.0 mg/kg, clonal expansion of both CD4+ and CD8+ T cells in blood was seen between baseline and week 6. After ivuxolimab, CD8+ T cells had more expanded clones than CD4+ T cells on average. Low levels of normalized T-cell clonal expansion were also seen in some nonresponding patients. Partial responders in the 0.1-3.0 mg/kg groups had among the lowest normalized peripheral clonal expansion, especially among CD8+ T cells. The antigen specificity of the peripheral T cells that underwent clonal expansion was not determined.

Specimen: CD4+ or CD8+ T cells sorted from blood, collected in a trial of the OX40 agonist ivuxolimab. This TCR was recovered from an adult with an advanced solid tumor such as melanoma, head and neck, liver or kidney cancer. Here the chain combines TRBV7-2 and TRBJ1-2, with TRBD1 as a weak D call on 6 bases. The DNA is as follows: TGTGCCAGCAGCGTGGACAGAAACTATGGCTACACCTTC. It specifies CASSVDRNYGYTF. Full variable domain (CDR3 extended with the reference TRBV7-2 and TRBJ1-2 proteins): GAGVSQSPSNKVTEKGKDVELRCDPISGHTALYWYRQSLGQGLEFLIYFQGNSAPDKSGLPSDRFSAERTGGSVSTLTIQRTQQEDSAVYLCASSVDRNYGYTFGSGTRLTVV.